This T cell receptor (beta chain) was identified during a study of blood T cells in healthy people across ages. Peripheral blood samples of approximately 10 milliliters were drawn from each donor. A second PCR, run for about 7 to 11 cycles, used a sample-barcoded 5' primer plus a J-beta primer mix. MiXCR, run by TCRdb on the 5' RACE reads, gives a single entry per CDR3 protein. The sample has around 1,500,000 distinct CDR3 sequences, 28% seen once. This clonotype was counted only a few times. A junction boundary mismatches the germline segment, possibly from a read error. The sequenced sample consisted of blood. The sequence came from a woman between 25 and 40 years old in good health.

The CDR3: CASSRTGDTGEPFF. The CDR3 region has the DNA TGCGCCAGCAGTAGGACAGGGGACACCGGGGAGCCGTTTTTT. The V gene is TRBV5-1, the J gene TRBJ2-2; TRBD1 agrees at 9 bases. The CDR3 is 14 amino acids. Germline lookup yields CDR1 SGHRS and CDR2 YFSETQ.